This entry is about one T cell receptor beta chain. Its cognate antigen is unknown. This sample is drawn from a study of cytomegalovirus exposure and HLA in healthy donors. Findings of the study overall: Using a false discovery rate of 0.05, a later analysis showed that 16,000 or so TCR beta sequences were associated with HLA alleles.

Both 60 Vbeta primers and 13 Jbeta primers went into the PCR. The table came from immunoSEQ multiplex PCR; TCRdb's copy has only in-frame clones and leaves some out. The repertoire consists of over 130,000 clones, with around 86% occurring once and the leading ten covering less than 1.5%. The V and J ends lost 4 bases and 10 bases, in that order; junction bases with no gene match: 6. CDR1 SQVTM and CDR2 ANQGSEA come from the germline V gene. The CDR3 is 11 amino acids. Sequences were obtained from PBMCs. This chain connects TRBV29-1 to TRBJ1-1, with TRBD1 identical over 7 bases. The TCR sequence derives from a female donor in good health and CMV-seronegative. The CDR3 here is CSVGKGAGAFF. For the CDR3, the DNA is TGCAGCGTTGGAAAGGGGGCGGGAGCTTTCTTT.